This TCR beta chain was identified during a study of cytomegalovirus exposure and HLA in healthy donors. Study-wide findings and caveats: Serostatus for CMV was the only available immune exposure information. According to a later analysis, donors in an Asian-associated ancestry cluster reportedly had fewer N-insertions than the roughly 670-donor mean. Within an earlier analysis, most TCR beta V segments proved productive either about 90% or about 30% of the time.

CDR3 length: 16 amino acids. Trimming took off 9 bases at V and 1 base at J, with 21 bases between the two ends. Germline V gene data show CDR1 as SSHAT and CDR2 as FNYEAQ (reference sequence). Comments on this clone: Its matching antigen is unknown.

The PCR employed 60 Vbeta primers together with 13 Jbeta primers. Repertoires were generated with immunoSEQ multiplex PCR, while TCRdb's copy carries only in-frame clones and drops some. This table holds over 130,000 clones, 80% found once. The receptor comes from a man between 45 and 60 years old in good health and CMV-seronegative. The sequencing sample was made of PBMCs. The rearrangement joins TRBV7-7 to TRBJ2-5, with a possible D match to TRBD2 (5 bases). The CDR3 DNA follows: TGTGCCAGGGCCATGGGCAGCGGTAATATCCAAGAGACCCAGTACTTC. Its translation is CARAMGSGNIQETQYF.